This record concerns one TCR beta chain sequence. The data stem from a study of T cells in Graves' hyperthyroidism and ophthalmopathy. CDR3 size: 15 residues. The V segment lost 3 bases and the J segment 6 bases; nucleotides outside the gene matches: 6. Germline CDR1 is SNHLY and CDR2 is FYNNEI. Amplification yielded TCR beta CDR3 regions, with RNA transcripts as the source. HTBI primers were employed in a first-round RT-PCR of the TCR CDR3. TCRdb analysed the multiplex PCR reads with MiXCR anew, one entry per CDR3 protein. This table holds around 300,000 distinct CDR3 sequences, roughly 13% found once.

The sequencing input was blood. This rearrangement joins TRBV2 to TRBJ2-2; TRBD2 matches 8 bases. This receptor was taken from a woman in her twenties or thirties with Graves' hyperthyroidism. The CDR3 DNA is TGTGCCAGCAGTGACCCCAGCGGGAGCTCCGGGGAGCTGTTTTTT. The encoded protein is CASSDPSGSSGELFF.